This passage covers 30 T cell receptor beta chains from one sample sequenced in a study of blood T cells in healthy people across ages. A second PCR, run for about 6 to 12 cycles, used a sample-barcoded 5' primer plus a J-beta primer mix. TCRdb independently ran MiXCR on the 5' RACE reads; one entry per CDR3 protein. The sample lists more than 1 million distinct CDR3 sequences, around 45% occurring once. The sample consisted of blood. The receptors were sampled from a woman aged 60 to 75 in good health.

The chain is built from TRBV5-6 and TRBJ2-5; D assignment may be TRBD1 or TRBD2 (5 bases each). The CDR3 totals 15 residues. The germline gives CDR1 SGHDT, CDR2 YYEEEE. Trimming stripped 4 bases from V and 4 bases from J, with 17 bases between. The CDR3 region has the DNA TGTGCCAGCAGCCCAATCGAAGGGGCGGGAGAGACCCAGTACTTC. It encodes CASSPIEGAGETQYF. Full variable domain (outside the CDR3, taken from reference TRBV5-6 and TRBJ2-5): DAGVTQSPTHLIKTRGQQVTLRCSPKSGHDTVSWYQQALGQGPQFIFQYYEEEERQRGNFPDRFSGHQFPNYSSELNVNALLLGDSALYLCASSPIEGAGETQYFGPGTRLLVL.

This clonotype was found many times. The rearrangement joins TRBV12-3 or TRBV12-4 to TRBJ2-3, with a weak D call TRBD2 (6 bases). This CDR3 is 12 amino acids long. V was pared by 6 bases and J by 5 bases, with 9 bases between. The CDR3 DNA reads as TGTGCCAGCAGACTTAGCGGAGATACGCAGTATTTT. This sequence encodes CASRLSGDTQYF.

The chain has TRBV20-1 and TRBJ2-3; possibly TRBD2 for D (6 bases). The CDR3 length is 13 residues. Per germline, CDR1 DFQATT and CDR2 SNEGSKA (reference sequence). The V end was cut by 3 bases, the J end by 4 bases, with 11 bases between. CDR3 sequence: CSASGSSADTQYF. The CDR3 region has the DNA TGCAGTGCTAGCGGGAGTAGCGCAGATACGCAGTATTTT.

This clonotype was found once. The chain recombines TRBV25-1 with TRBJ1-3; D remains ambiguous. The germline V gene has CDR1 MGHDK and CDR2 SYGVNS. The CDR3 sequence is 15 residues long. The germline V and J ends were trimmed by 6 bases and 0 bases, with 12 bases remaining between them. The CDR3 here is CASSYEPGSGNTIYF. The CDR3 DNA reads as TGTGCCAGCAGCTATGAACCAGGCTCTGGAAACACCATATATTTT.

The J gene is TRBJ1-2, the V gene TRBV5-1; D is possibly TRBD1 (5 bases). Trimming shortened V by 5 bases and J by 4 bases, and 15 bases separated the two germline ends. CDR3 size: 14 residues. CDR1 SGHRS and CDR2 YFSETQ come from the germline V gene. CDR3 coding DNA: TGCGCCAGCAGTCCCGCGGGACTGACCTATGGCTACACCTTC. It specifies CASSPAGLTYGYTF.

This clonotype was picked up a small number of times. The DNA of the CDR3 is TGTGCCAGCAGCTCCCGAACAGGGTGGTATACGCAGTATTTT. Its translation is CASSSRTGWYTQYF. V is TRBV3-1 and J is TRBJ2-3, with D perhaps matching TRBD1 (6 bases). CDR1 and CDR2 from the germline V gene are LGHDT and YNNKEL (reference sequence). CDR3 length: 14 amino acids. Trimming removed 5 bases at V and 7 bases at J, with 16 bases between.

The rearrangement joins TRBV5-1 to TRBJ1-6, with 8 bases identical to TRBD1. Trimming cost V 4 bases and J 9 bases; bases outside gene matches: 9. CDR1 and CDR2 from the germline V gene are SGHRS and YFSETQ. The CDR3 totals 15 residues. CDR3 sequence reads: CASSPGQGAFSPLHF. CDR3 DNA: TGCGCCAGCAGCCCTGGACAGGGAGCGTTTTCACCCCTCCACTTT.

The V gene is TRBV4-1, the J gene TRBJ2-1, with D possibly TRBD2 on 5 matching bases. Germline loops: CDR1 MGHRA, CDR2 YSYEKL. V shed 0 bases and J shed 7 bases, with 10 bases lying between them. The CDR3 spans 14 residues. For the CDR3, the DNA is TGCGCCAGCAGCCAAGATAGTGGCGGGAATGAGCAGTTCTTC. Protein sequence: CASSQDSGGNEQFF.

This clonotype was found once. This sequence joins TRBV28 and TRBJ2-2, with D unresolved. V dropped 4 bases and J dropped 5 bases, with 8 bases sitting between them. This CDR3 has 13 amino acids. CDR1 is MDHEN, CDR2 SYDVKM, per germline. The CDR3, as DNA: TGTGCCAGCAGTTACATGGGGACCGGGGAGCTGTTTTTT. Its translation is CASSYMGTGELFF.

This chain connects TRBV20-1 to TRBJ2-3; 7 nucleotides agree with TRBD2. V gave up 6 bases and J gave up 2 bases; unmatched junction bases: 5. The CDR3 is 13 amino acids. In germline, CDR1 is DFQATT, CDR2 SNEGSKA (reference sequence). In DNA form, the CDR3 reads TGCAGTGCACCCCGGGGGGTCACAGATACGCAGTATTTT. Encoded protein: CSAPRGVTDTQYF.

V usage is TRBV29-1 and J usage is TRBJ1-6, with 8 nucleotides matching TRBD1. V was clipped by 4 bases and J by 7 bases; unmatched bases: 3. The length of the CDR3 is 13 residues. Germline CDR1 and CDR2: SQVTM and ANQGSEA. For the CDR3, the DNA is TGCAGCGTTGGGACAGGGTTGAATTCACCCCTCCACTTT. Amino acids: CSVGTGLNSPLHF.

This rearrangement joins TRBV27 to TRBJ1-2; TRBD1 might be the D (6 bases). Germline values: CDR1 MNHEY, CDR2 SMNVEV (reference sequence). Trimming took 5 bases from V and 8 from J, leaving 15 bases between them. This CDR3 contains 13 residues. CDR3 amino acids: CASSDGGGQGYTF. The CDR3 DNA reads as TGTGCCAGCAGTGATGGGGGGGGCCAAGGCTACACCTTC.

This clonotype appeared a few times. The rearrangement links TRBV3-1 to TRBJ2-1; 9 bases align to TRBD2. V lost 2 bases to trimming and J lost 3 bases; unmatched junction nucleotides: 8. The length of the CDR3 is 17 residues. CDR1 LGHDT and CDR2 YNNKEL come from the germline V gene (reference sequence). CDR3 loop: CASSQSLLAGLYNEQFF. The DNA for the CDR3 is TGTGCCAGCAGCCAATCCTTGCTAGCGGGACTCTACAATGAGCAGTTCTTC.

J is TRBJ1-1 and V is TRBV6-5; the match to TRBD1 covers 9 bases. CDR3 length equals 13 residues. V was pared by 8 bases and J by 4 bases, with 5 bases of the junction left unmatched. The V gene's germline CDR1 is MNHEY and CDR2 SVGAGI. The DNA for the CDR3 is TGTGCCAGCCGGGACAGGGTTTCCACTGAAGCTTTCTTT. Protein: CASRDRVSTEAFF.

This clonotype was picked up a small number of times. The chain uses TRBV27 and TRBJ2-7, with D tentatively TRBD2 (5 bases). Germline V gene sequence: CDR1 MNHEY, CDR2 SMNVEV (reference sequence). The CDR3 is 13 amino acids. With 10 bases removed from V and 2 bases from J, the gap between germline ends came to 15 bases. CDR3 protein: CATSTGVAYEQYF. CDR3 DNA sequence: TGTGCCACCTCGACCGGGGTTGCCTACGAGCAGTACTTC.

In this sample, this clonotype turned up a few times. J is TRBJ2-7 and V is TRBV28; 9 bases line up with TRBD2. The ends lost 6 bases at V and 6 bases at J; junction bases unmatched: 27. The CDR3 runs to 20 residues. Germline V CDR1 and CDR2: MDHEN, SYDVKM. As DNA, the CDR3 is TGTGCCAGCAGGCCTTTGGGTCAGGGGTATTCGCGGGAGGGGAAGAGCGAGCAGTACTTC. This gives the protein CASRPLGQGYSREGKSEQYF.

This clonotype came up a few times. This chain uses TRBV14 with TRBJ2-1, with D tentatively TRBD2 (5 bases). Germline loops: CDR1 SGHDN, CDR2 FVKESK. Trimming took off 0 bases at V and 4 bases at J, with 7 bases between the two ends. The CDR3 is made up of 14 amino acids. CDR3 DNA sequence: TGTGCCAGCAGCCAAGAGGGGAGATACAATGAGCAGTTCTTC. It yields the protein CASSQEGRYNEQFF.

The chain links TRBV3-1 to TRBJ2-1, with 9 bases identical to TRBD2. Germline V gene data show CDR1 as LGHDT and CDR2 as YNNKEL (reference sequence). This CDR3 is built from 16 residues. Trimming at V came to 1 base and at J to 9 bases, leaving 10 bases not matched to a gene. The CDR3 loop reads CASSQVGGRVEGEQFF. Here the CDR3 DNA reads TGTGCCAGCAGCCAAGTTGGCGGGAGGGTCGAAGGTGAGCAGTTCTTC.

A few counts support this clonotype. The gene calls are TRBV25-1 and TRBJ2-5, with D uncertain. Germline CDR1 reads MGHDK; CDR2 reads SYGVNS. The V end lost 1 base, the J end lost 5 bases, and 11 bases lay between the germline ends. The length of the CDR3 is 14 residues. DNA of the CDR3: TGTGCCAGCAGTGAATCTAACTTGAGGGAGACCCAGTACTTC. Translated, it gives CASSESNLRETQYF.

This clonotype was observed a few times. The chain joins TRBV7-6 to TRBJ2-7; tentatively, D is TRBD1 or TRBD2 (5 bases each). With 5 bases removed from V and 4 bases from J, the gap between germline ends came to 21 bases. The germline gives CDR1 SGHVS, CDR2 FNYEAQ. The CDR3 has 16 residues. DNA of the CDR3: TGTGCCAGCAGCCCGGGACCCCCATCCGTCCCTTACGAGCAGTACTTC. Translation: CASSPGPPSVPYEQYF. The entire variable domain, with the rest obtained from reference TRBV7-6 and TRBJ2-7, is as follows: GAGVSQSPRYKVTKRGQDVALRCDPISGHVSLYWYRQALGQGPEFLTYFNYEAQQDKSGLPNDRFSAERPEGSISTLTIQRTEQRDSAMYRCASSPGPPSVPYEQYFGPGTRLTVT.

In its sample, this clonotype was seen a few times. The CDR3 reads CSVDDQAIIAGVFTDTQYF. The CDR3 coding sequence is TGCAGCGTTGATGATCAGGCTATTATAGCGGGAGTGTTCACAGATACGCAGTATTTT. The chain combines TRBV29-1 with TRBJ2-3, with 9 bases fitting TRBD2. The CDR3 is 19 residues long. After removal of 3 bases from V and 2 bases from J, the junction contained 18 bases not matched to a gene. Germline-derived CDR1 and CDR2 are SQVTM and ANQGSEA.

This CDR3 reads CASSQTRDTEAFF. CDR3 DNA: TGCGCCAGCAGCCAGACCAGGGACACTGAAGCTTTCTTT. The chain joins TRBV4-1 to TRBJ1-1; TRBD1 might be the D (5 bases). Germline V gene lookup returns CDR1 MGHRA and CDR2 YSYEKL. V lost 3 bases, J lost 3 bases, and 8 bases lay in between. The CDR3 is 13 residues long.

This clonotype was detected only once. An end of the junction differs from the germline gene, which may be a read error. The CDR3 sequence: CAASRSTGPYEQYF. The CDR3, as DNA: TGTGCCGCCAGCAGATCGACAGGGCCCTACGAGCAGTACTTC. The V and J genes are TRBV15 and TRBJ2-4, with TRBD1 identical over 7 bases. The DNA end favors TRBJ2-7, so the J call may be wrong. The germline V gene has CDR1 LNHNV and CDR2 YYDKDF (reference sequence). This CDR3 is built from 14 residues.

The CDR3 loop is CASSPRTGRNEKLFF. As DNA, the CDR3 is TGCGCCAGCAGCCCACGGACAGGGCGTAATGAAAAACTGTTTTTT. The chain employs TRBV5-1 and TRBJ1-4; TRBD1 matches at 8 bases. This CDR3 has 15 amino acids. Trimming cost V 4 bases and J 4 bases; bases outside gene matches: 6. Germline loops: CDR1 SGHRS, CDR2 YFSETQ.

The table lists this clonotype with a few counts. V and J are TRBV2 and TRBJ2-7, with TRBD1 identical over 7 bases. V dropped 6 bases and J dropped 3; count of bases not matched to a gene: 8. This CDR3 is built from 14 residues. In germline, CDR1 is SNHLY, CDR2 FYNNEI. Here the CDR3 DNA reads TGTGCCAGCAGCCGAGCACAGGGGAACTACGAGCAGTACTTC. Residues: CASSRAQGNYEQYF.

The chain carries TRBV5-1 and TRBJ2-3; 9 bases agree with TRBD2. The CDR3 extends over 16 amino acids. Per germline, CDR1 SGHRS and CDR2 YFSETQ. V lost 0 bases and J lost 3; bases outside the gene matches: 5. Here the CDR3 reads CASSLDDSGSTDTQYF. DNA of the CDR3: TGCGCCAGCAGCTTGGACGATAGCGGGAGTACAGATACGCAGTATTTT.

V is TRBV12-3 or TRBV12-4 and J is TRBJ1-6; 7 positions match TRBD1. The CDR3 contains 14 residues. Unmatched junction bases numbered 6, after V lost 7 bases and J lost 6 bases. The CDR3 loop is CASNLQGRNSPLHF. CDR3 sequence (DNA): TGTGCCAGCAACTTACAGGGGCGTAATTCACCCCTCCACTTT.

Notes on this clonotype: At one end the junction does not follow the germline gene, possibly because of a read error. V and J are TRBV27 and TRBJ2-5, with 8 bases matching TRBD1. This CDR3 contains 14 residues. Germline V gene data show CDR1 as MNHEY and CDR2 as SMNVEV (reference sequence). Here the CDR3 reads CVSSFQGAQETQYF. DNA of the CDR3: TGTGTCAGCAGTTTTCAGGGGGCGCAAGAGACCCAGTACTTC.

The rearrangement uses TRBV20-1 and TRBJ1-1; tentative D call: TRBD1 (5 bases). V gave up 6 bases and J gave up 7 bases, with 15 bases separating them. Germline V gene sequence: CDR1 DFQATT, CDR2 SNEGSKA (reference sequence). There are 12 residues in the CDR3. Here the CDR3 reads CSALGQTLEAFF. CDR3 bases: TGCAGTGCCTTGGGGCAAACCCTTGAAGCTTTCTTT.

The CDR3 DNA reads TGTGCCAGCAGTGAGGCAGGGGGGAGGTACGAGCAGTACTTC. It codes for CASSEAGGRYEQYF. The chain links TRBV2 to TRBJ2-7; D may be TRBD1 (7 bases). Between the trimmed V and J ends, which lost 3 bases and 4 bases, there was a span of 13 bases. Looked up from germline, CDR1 is SNHLY and CDR2 is FYNNEI. The CDR3 spans 14 residues. Complete variable domain (other parts from reference TRBV2 and TRBJ2-7): EPEVTQTPSHQVTQMGQEVILRCVPISNHLYFYWYRQILGQKVEFLVSFYNNEISEKSEIFDDQFSVERPDGSNFTLKIRSTKLEDSAMYFCASSEAGGRYEQYFGPGTRLTVT.